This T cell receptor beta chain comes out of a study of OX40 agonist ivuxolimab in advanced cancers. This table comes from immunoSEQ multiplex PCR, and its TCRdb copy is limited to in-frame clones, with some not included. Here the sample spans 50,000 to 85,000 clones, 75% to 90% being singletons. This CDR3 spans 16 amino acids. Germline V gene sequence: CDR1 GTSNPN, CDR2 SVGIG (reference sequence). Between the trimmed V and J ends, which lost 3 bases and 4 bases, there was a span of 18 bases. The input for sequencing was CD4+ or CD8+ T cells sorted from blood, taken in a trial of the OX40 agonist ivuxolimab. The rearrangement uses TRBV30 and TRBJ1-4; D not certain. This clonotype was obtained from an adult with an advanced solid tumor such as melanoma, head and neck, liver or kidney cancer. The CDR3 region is CAWSSPLGVFNEKLFF. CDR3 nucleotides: TGTGCCTGGAGCTCGCCCTTAGGAGTATTTAATGAAAAACTGTTTTTT. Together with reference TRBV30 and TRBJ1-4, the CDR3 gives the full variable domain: SQTIHQWPATLVQPVGSPLSLECTVEGTSNPNLYWYRQAAGRGLQLLFYSVGIGQISSEVPQNLSASRPQDRQFILSSKKLLLSDSGFYLCAWSSPLGVFNEKLFFGSGTQLSVL.